This T cell receptor (beta chain) was recovered during a study of cytomegalovirus exposure and HLA in healthy donors. Study results and caveats: A later analysis by the authors found several of the most significant clusters apparently linked to common viral pathogens.

Concerning this clone itself: Antigen unknown.

The CDR3 extends over 16 amino acids. CDR1 and CDR2 from the germline V gene are SGHNT and YYREEE (reference sequence). Trimming took 4 bases from V and 8 from J; bases not matched to a gene: 9. The PCR had 60 Vbeta and 13 Jbeta primers. Profiled with immunoSEQ multiplex PCR; TCRdb holds only in-frame clones, not every one. The repertoire consists of over 95,000 clones, with 74% occurring once and the leading ten covering more than 2%. The sequence was collected from a human donor in good health. The source material was PBMCs. The chain couples TRBV5-4 to TRBJ2-1; 13 bases are a match to TRBD2. This chain's CDR3 is CASSNGLAGAWDEQFF. The CDR3, as DNA: TGTGCCAGCAGCAACGGACTAGCGGGGGCCTGGGATGAGCAGTTCTTC.